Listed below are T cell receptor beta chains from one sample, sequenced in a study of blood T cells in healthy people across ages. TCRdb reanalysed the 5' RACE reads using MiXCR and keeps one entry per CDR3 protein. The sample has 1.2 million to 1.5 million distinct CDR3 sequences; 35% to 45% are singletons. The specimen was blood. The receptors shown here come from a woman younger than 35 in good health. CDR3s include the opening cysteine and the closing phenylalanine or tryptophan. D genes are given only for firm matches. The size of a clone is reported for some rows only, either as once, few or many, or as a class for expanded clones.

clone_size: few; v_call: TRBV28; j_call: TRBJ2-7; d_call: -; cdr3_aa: CASRTTRVNGEQYF; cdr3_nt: TGTGCCAGCAGGACCACCCGTGTAAATGGCGAGCAGTACTTC
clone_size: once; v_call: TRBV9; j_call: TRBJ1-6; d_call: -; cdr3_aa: CASSVGGKDSPLHF; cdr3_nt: TGTGCCAGCAGTGTCGGCGGTAAGGATTCACCCCTCCACTTT
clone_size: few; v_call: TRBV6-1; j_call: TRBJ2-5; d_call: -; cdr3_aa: CASDKTGLEETQYF; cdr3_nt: TGTGCCAGCGACAAAACAGGTTTAGAAGAGACCCAGTACTTC
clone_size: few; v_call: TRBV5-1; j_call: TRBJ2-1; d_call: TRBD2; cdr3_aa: CASSFSGRGYEQFF; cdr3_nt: TGCGCCAGCAGCTTTAGCGGGAGGGGCTATGAGCAGTTCTTC
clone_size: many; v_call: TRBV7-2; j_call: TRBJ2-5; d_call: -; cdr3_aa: CASSLDDSGLETQYF; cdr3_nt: TGTGCCAGCAGCTTAGATGATAGCGGATTAGAGACCCAGTACTTC
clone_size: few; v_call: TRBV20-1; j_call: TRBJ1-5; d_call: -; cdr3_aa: CSAAPRVGNQPQHF; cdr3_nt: TGCAGTGCTGCCCCCAGGGTCGGCAATCAGCCCCAGCATTTT
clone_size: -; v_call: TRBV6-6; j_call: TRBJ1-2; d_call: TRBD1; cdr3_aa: CTSSYSGTGVDGYTF; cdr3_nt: TGTACCAGCAGTTACTCTGGGACAGGGGTCGATGGCTACACCTTC
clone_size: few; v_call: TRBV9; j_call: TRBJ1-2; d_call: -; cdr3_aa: CASSVGRVLYGYTF; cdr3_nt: TGTGCCAGCAGCGTAGGCAGGGTCCTCTATGGCTACACCTTC
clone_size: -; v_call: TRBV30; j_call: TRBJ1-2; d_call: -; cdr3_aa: CAWSGPFRVYGYTF; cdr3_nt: TGTGCCTGGAGTGGCCCCTTTAGGGTGTATGGCTACACCTTC
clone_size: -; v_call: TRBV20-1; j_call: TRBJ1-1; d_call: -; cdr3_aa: CSARVTVLNTEAFF; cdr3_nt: TGCAGTGCTAGAGTGACAGTACTGAACACTGAAGCTTTCTTT
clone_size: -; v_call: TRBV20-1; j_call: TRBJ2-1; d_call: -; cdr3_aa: CSTPAAGYNEQFF; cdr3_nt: TGCAGTACTCCCGCAGCGGGCTACAATGAGCAGTTCTTC
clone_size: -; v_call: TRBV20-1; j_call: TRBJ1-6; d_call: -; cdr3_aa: CGARDQSPLHF; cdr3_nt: TGCGGTGCTAGAGATCAATCACCCCTCCACTTT
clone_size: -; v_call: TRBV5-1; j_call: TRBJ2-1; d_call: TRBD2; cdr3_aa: CASSLGEGGVQYNEQFF; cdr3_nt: TGCGCCAGCAGCTTGGGAGAGGGAGGGGTACAGTACAATGAGCAGTTCTTC
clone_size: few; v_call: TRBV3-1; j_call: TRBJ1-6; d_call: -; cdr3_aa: CASSSDGNLHSPLHF; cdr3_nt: TGTGCCAGCAGCTCTGACGGAAACCTCCATTCACCCCTCCACTTT
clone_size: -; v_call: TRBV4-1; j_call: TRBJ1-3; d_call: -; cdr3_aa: CASSPNLDTIYF; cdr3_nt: TGCGCCAGCAGCCCGAATCTGGACACCATATATTTT
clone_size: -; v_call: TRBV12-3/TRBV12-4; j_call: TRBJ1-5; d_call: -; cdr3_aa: CASMDSSYQPQHF; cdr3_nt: TGTGCCAGCATGGACAGTTCTTATCAGCCCCAGCATTTT
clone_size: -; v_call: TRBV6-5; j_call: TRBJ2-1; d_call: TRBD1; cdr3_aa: CASSYSTFTGGYPQEQFF; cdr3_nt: TGTGCCAGCAGTTATTCTACGTTTACAGGGGGATACCCACAAGAGCAGTTCTTC
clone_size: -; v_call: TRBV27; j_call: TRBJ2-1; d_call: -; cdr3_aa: CASSRGTARLFNEQFF; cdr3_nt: TGTGCCAGCAGTCGCGGGACAGCAAGACTTTTCAATGAGCAGTTCTTC
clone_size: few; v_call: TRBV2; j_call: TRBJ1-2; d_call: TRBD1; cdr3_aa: CASSASGTGVVVDYGYTF; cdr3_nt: TGTGCCAGCAGTGCCTCCGGGACAGGGGTTGTTGTAGATTATGGCTACACCTTC
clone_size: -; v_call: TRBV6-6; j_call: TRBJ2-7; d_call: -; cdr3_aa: CASSYALGLASYEQYF; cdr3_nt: TGTGCCAGCAGTTACGCCCTGGGCCTGGCTTCCTACGAGCAGTACTTC
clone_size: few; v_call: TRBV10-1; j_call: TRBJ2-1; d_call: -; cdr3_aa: CASSESLSEVQQFF; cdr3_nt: TGCGCCAGCAGTGAGTCCCTTAGCGAAGTCCAGCAGTTCTTC
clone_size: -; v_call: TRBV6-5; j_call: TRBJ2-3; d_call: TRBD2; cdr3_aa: CASSSHQGLAEGTDTQYF; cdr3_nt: TGTGCCAGCAGTTCACACCAAGGACTAGCGGAGGGCACAGATACGCAGTATTTT
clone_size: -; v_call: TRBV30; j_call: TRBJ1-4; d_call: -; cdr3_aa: CAWTSSTGFGEKLFF; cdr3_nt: TGTGCCTGGACCTCATCCACAGGGTTTGGGGAAAAACTGTTTTTT
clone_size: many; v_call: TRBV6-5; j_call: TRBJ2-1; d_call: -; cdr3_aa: CASGRNEQFF; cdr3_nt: TGTGCCAGCGGCCGCAATGAGCAGTTCTTC
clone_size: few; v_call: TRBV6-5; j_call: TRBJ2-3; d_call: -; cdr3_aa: CASSYSTPAGTSTDTQYF; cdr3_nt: TGTGCCAGCAGTTACTCCACCCCGGCGGGGACTAGCACAGATACGCAGTATTTT
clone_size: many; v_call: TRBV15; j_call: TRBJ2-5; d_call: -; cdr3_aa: CATSSHGFETQYF; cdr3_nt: TGTGCCACCAGCAGCCACGGCTTCGAGACCCAGTACTTC
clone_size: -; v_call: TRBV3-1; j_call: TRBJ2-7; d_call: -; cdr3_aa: CASSQEHYEQYF; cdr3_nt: TGTGCCAGCAGCCAAGAACACTACGAGCAGTACTTC
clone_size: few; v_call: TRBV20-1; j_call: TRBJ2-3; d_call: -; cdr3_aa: CSAWDFITDTQYF; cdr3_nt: TGCAGTGCTTGGGACTTCATCACAGATACGCAGTATTTT
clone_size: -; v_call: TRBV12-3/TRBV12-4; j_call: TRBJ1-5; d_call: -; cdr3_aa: CASSSGTSQQPQHF; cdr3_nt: TGTGCCAGCAGCTCCGGGACATCCCAGCAGCCCCAGCATTTT